These 7 T cell receptor beta chains share one sample of origin, sequenced in a study of CXCR3-negative and CXCR3-positive naive CD8 T cells. Study-wide findings and caveats: In CXCR3-positive naive cells, the TRB CDR3s were more hydrophobic than in CXCR3-negative naive cells.

These receptors are not linked to any known antigen. cDNA libraries for TRB were generated by 5' RACE incorporating UMI labels. Using the 5' RACE reads, TCRdb records one entry per CDR3 protein without DNA. In total, the table holds about 150,000 distinct CDR3 sequences. The source material was naive CXCR3+ CD8+ T cells from blood. Documented subset: CD45RO-CCR7+CD27+CD95- naive CD8+ T cells expressing CXCR3 (TNR3+). These receptors were collected from a human donor in good health. Some clones in this sample may be carry-over from other donors' samples.

This chain links TRBV27 with TRBJ2-1; no DNA is available, so the TRBD2 call from TCRdb remains unchecked. CDR3 length: 17 residues. Germline V gene data show CDR1 as MNHEY and CDR2 as SMNVEV (reference sequence). CDR3 loop: CASDGTSGISSYNEQFF.

The rearrangement links TRBV5-1 to TRBJ2-3; TCRdb's assignment of TRBD1 cannot be checked, as there is no DNA. Germline CDR1 is SGHRS and CDR2 is YFSETQ. The length of the CDR3 is 19 residues. This CDR3 is CASSLVLPGATYGADTQYF.

CDR3: CASSLAAGVQETQYF. This chain joins TRBV3-1 and TRBJ2-5; absent DNA, TCRdb's TRBD2 call cannot be checked. The CDR3 totals 15 residues. The germline gives CDR1 LGHDT, CDR2 YNNKEL (reference sequence).

V and J are TRBV9 and TRBJ2-7; TCRdb indicates TRBD2, and absent DNA this call remains unverified. The CDR3 consists of 15 residues. Germline V CDR1 and CDR2: SGDLS, YYNGEE. The CDR3 reads CASSVDASLGYEQYF.

The genes are TRBV4-2 and TRBJ2-7; as DNA is missing, the TRBD2 call by TCRdb cannot be tested. The length of the CDR3 is 17 residues. Germline V gene sequence: CDR1 LGHNA, CDR2 YNFKEQ. Here the CDR3 reads CASSQYLAGVRSYEQYF.

The rearrangement uses TRBV12-3 or TRBV12-4 and TRBJ1-5. The length of the CDR3 is 12 residues. CDR3 in amino acids: CASSLGSQPQHF.

This rearrangement joins TRBV6-2 or TRBV6-3 to TRBJ1-5; TCRdb gives TRBD1 as the D gene, but with no DNA this cannot be confirmed. The CDR3 length is 18 residues. Germline V CDR1 and CDR2: MNHEY, SVGEGT. The CDR3 protein is CASSDGVNRAVRNQPQHF.